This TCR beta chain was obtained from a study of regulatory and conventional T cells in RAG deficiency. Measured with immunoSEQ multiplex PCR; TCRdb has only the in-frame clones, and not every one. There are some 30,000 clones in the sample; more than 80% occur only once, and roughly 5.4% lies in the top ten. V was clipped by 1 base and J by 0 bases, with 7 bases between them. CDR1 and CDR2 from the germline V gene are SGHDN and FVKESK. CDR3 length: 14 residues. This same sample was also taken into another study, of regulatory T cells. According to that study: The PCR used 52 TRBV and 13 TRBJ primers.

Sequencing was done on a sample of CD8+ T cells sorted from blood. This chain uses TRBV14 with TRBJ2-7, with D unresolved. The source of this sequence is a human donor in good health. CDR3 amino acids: CASSQGLRSYEQYF. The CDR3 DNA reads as TGTGCCAGCAGCCAAGGACTGCGCTCCTACGAGCAGTACTTC.